This TCR beta chain was observed in a study of cytomegalovirus exposure and HLA in healthy donors. Study results and caveats: Donor immune exposure was known only as CMV serostatus.

CDR1 MDHEN and CDR2 SYDVKM come from the germline V gene. With V trimmed by 4 bases and J by 6 bases, 9 bases remained unmatched. The CDR3 is made up of 16 amino acids. Primers included in the PCR were 60 Vbeta and 13 Jbeta primers. Clones were read by immunoSEQ multiplex PCR, and TCRdb kept only the in-frame ones, dropping some. This table holds roughly 86,000 clones, over 70% found once. As for this clone: Antigen unknown.

The gene calls are TRBV28 and TRBJ2-5; 12 positions match TRBD2. The specimen was PBMCs. The source of this sequence is a man aged 45-65 years in good health and CMV-seropositive. The CDR3 nucleotides read TGTGCCAGCAGTTCGCCTAGCGGGGGGGCCTGGAAGACCCAGTACTTC. As protein: CASSSPSGGAWKTQYF.